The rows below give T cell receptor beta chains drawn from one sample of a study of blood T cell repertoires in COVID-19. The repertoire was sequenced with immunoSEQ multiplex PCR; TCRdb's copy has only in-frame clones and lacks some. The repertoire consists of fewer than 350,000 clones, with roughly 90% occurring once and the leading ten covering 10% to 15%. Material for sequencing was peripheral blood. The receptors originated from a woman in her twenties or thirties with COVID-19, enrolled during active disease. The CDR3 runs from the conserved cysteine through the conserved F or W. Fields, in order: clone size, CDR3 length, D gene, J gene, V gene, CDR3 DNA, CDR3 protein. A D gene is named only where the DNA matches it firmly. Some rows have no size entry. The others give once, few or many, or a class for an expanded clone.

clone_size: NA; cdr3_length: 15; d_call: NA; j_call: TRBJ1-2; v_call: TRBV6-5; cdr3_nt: TGTGCCAGCAGTTCCTCCCCCGGGGGGAACTATGGCTACACCTTC; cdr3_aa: CASSSSPGGNYGYTF
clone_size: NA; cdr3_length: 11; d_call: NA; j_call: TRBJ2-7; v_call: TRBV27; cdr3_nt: TGTGCCAGCAGCTGCTCCTACGAGCAGTACTTC; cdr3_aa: CASSCSYEQYF
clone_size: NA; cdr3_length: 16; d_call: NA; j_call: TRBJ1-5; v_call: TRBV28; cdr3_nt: TGTGCCAGCAGTACCCCGGGGGGGGCGCGAGCTCAGCCCCAGCATTTT; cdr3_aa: CASSTPGGARAQPQHF
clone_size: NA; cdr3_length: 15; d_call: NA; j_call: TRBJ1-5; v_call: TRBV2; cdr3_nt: TGTGCCAGCGGACGCCGGGACTTAAGCAATCAGCCCCAGCATTTT; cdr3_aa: CASGRRDLSNQPQHF
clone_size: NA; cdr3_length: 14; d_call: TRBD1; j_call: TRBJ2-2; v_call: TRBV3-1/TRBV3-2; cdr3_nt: TGTGCCAGCAGCACGCGGACAGGGTCCGGGGAGCTGTTTTTT; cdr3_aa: CASSTRTGSGELFF
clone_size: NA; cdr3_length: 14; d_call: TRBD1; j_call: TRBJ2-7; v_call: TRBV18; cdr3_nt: TGTGCCAGCTCCACCGGGACAGGCAACTACGAGCAGTACTTC; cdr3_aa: CASSTGTGNYEQYF
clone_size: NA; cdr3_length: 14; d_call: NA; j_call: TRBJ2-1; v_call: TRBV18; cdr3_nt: TGTGCCAGCTCACCCCTTAGAGACTACAATGAGCAGTTCTTC; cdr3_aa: CASSPLRDYNEQFF
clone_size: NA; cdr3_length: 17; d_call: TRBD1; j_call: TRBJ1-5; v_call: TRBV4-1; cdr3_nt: TGCGCCAGCAGCCAAGATTCAGAAAGGACAGGAGATCAGCCCCAGCATTTT; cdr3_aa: CASSQDSERTGDQPQHF
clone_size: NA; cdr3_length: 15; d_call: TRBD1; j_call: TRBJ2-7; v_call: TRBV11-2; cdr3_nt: TGTGCCAGCATGGGGGGGACAGGGAGCTCCTACGAGCAGTACTTC; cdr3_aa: CASMGGTGSSYEQYF
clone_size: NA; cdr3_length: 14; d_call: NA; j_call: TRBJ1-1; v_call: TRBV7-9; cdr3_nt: TGTGCCAGCAGCTCCCCTGGGGGGAGGGTCGAAGCTTTCTTT; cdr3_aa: CASSSPGGRVEAFF
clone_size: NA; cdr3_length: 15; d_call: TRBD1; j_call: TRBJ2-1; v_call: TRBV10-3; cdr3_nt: TGTGCCATCAGTGAGCGGAGCCAGGGGGTAAATGAGCAGTTCTTC; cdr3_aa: CAISERSQGVNEQFF
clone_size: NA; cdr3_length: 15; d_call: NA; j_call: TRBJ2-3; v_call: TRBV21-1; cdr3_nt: TGTGCCAGCAGCAGGGGACAGGGTCTGACAGATACGCAGTATTTT; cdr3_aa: CASSRGQGLTDTQYF
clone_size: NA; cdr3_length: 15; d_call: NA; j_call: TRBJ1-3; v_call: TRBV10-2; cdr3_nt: TGCGCCCACGGGAAACTGTGGGTATCAGGAAACACCATATATTTT; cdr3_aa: CAHGKLWVSGNTIYF
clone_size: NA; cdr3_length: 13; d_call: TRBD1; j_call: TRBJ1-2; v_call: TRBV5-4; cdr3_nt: TGTGCCAGCAGCTCGCGACAGGGTGATGGCTACACCTTC; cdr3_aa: CASSSRQGDGYTF
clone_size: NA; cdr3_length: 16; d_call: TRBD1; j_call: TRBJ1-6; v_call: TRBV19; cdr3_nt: TGTGCCAGTAGTTTGGCGGGACAGGCGTATAATTCACCCCTCCACTTT; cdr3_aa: CASSLAGQAYNSPLHF
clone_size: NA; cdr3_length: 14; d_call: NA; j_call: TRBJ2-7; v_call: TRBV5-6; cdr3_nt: TGTGCCAGCAGCTTATCGGACAGACAATACGAGCAGTACTTC; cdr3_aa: CASSLSDRQYEQYF
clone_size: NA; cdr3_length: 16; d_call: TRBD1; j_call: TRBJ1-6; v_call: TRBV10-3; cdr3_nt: TGTGCCATCAGTGAGCCCTGGACAGGGACGGACTCACCCCTCCACTTT; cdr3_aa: CAISEPWTGTDSPLHF
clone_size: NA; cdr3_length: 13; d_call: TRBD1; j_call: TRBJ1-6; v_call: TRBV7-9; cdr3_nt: TGTGCCAGCAGTGGACAGGGAGGTTCACCCCTCCACTTT; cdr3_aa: CASSGQGGSPLHF
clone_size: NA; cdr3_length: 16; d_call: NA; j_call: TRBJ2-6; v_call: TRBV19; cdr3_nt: TGTGCCAGTAGTGGCTACGGGTCTTCTGGGGCCAACGTCCTGACTTTC; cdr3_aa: CASSGYGSSGANVLTF
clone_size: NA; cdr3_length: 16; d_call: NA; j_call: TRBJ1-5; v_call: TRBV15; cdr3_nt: TGTGCCACCAGCAGGGGGACAAGGGATAGCAATCAGCCCCAGCATTTT; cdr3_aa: CATSRGTRDSNQPQHF
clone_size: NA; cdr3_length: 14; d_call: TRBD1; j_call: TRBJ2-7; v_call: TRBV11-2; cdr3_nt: TGTGCCAGCAGCTTAGATGCCGGGACAGGGGCGCAGTACTTC; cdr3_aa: CASSLDAGTGAQYF
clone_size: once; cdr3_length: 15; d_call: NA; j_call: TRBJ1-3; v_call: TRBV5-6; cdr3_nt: TGTGCCAGCAGCCCGCGGGCGCCGAGGGGAAACACCATATATTTT; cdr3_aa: CASSPRAPRGNTIYF
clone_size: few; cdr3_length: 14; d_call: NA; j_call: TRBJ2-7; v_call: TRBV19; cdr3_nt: TGTGCCAGTAGTGATGGGGGCCTAGCCTACGAGCAGTACTTC; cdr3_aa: CASSDGGLAYEQYF
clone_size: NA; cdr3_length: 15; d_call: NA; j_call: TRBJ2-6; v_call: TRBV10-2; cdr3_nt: TGCGCCAGCAGTGAGTCGCGGCGTGGGGCCAACGTCCTGACTTTC; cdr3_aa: CASSESRRGANVLTF
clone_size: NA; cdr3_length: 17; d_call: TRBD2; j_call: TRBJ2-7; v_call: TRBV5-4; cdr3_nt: TGTGCCAGCAGATTTGCGTCTTCAGCGGGGTTGGGTTACGAGCAGTACTTC; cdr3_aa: CASRFASSAGLGYEQYF
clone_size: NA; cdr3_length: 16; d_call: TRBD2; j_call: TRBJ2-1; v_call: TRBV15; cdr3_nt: TGTGCCACCAGCAGATTACTAGCGGGGGGACGGGATGAGCAGTTCTTC; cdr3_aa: CATSRLLAGGRDEQFF
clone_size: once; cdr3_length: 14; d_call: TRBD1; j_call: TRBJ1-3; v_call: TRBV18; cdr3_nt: TGTGCCAGCTCACCAGGACAGGCCGGAAACACCATATATTTT; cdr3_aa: CASSPGQAGNTIYF
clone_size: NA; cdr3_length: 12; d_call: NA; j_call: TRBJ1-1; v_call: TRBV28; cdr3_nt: TGTGCCAGCAGCCCATGGGGCTCTGAAGCTTTCTTT; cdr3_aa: CASSPWGSEAFF
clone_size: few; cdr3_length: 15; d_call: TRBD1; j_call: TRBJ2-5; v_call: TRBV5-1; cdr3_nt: TGCGCCAGCAGTCCAGCAGACAGGGGAAGGGAGACCCAGTACTTC; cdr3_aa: CASSPADRGRETQYF
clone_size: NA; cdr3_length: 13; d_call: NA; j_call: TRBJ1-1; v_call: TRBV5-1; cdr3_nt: TGCGCCAGCAGCTTGGTGGGAGACGGTGAAGCTTTCTTT; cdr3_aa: CASSLVGDGEAFF
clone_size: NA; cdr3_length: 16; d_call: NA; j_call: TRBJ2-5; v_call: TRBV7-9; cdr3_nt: TGTGCCAGCAGCCTACCAAGTGGGGGGATCCAAGAGACCCAGTACTTC; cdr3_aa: CASSLPSGGIQETQYF
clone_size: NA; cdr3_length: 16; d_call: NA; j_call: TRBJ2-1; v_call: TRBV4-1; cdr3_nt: TGCGCCAGCAGCCAAGCGGGATACTCCGTAAACAATGAGCAGTTCTTC; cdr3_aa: CASSQAGYSVNNEQFF
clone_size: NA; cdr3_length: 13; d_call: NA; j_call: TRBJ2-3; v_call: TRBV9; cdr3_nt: TGTGCCAGCAGCGTCGACTACACAGATACGCAGTATTTT; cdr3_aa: CASSVDYTDTQYF
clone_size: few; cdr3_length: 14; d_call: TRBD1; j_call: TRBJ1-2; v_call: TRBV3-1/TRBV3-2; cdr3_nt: TGTGCCAGCAGGTTGGGACAGATCCCCTATGGCTACACCTTC; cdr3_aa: CASRLGQIPYGYTF
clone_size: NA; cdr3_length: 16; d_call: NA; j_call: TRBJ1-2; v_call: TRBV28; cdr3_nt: TGTGCCAGCAGTTCCGGCCCATCAACAGGACACTATGGCTACACCTTC; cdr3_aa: CASSSGPSTGHYGYTF
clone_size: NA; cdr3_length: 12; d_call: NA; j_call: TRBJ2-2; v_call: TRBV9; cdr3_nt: TGTGCCAGCAGCCAGAACACCGGGGAGCTGTTTTTT; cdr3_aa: CASSQNTGELFF
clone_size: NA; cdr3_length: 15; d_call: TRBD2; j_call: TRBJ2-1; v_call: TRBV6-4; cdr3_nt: TGTGCCAGCAGCCTCGGTGGGGGGGAGATAGATGAGCAGTTCTTC; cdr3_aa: CASSLGGGEIDEQFF
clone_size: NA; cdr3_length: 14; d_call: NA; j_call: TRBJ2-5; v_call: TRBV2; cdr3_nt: TGTGCCAGCAGTGTTAGAGCAGGGGGGGAGACCCAGTACTTC; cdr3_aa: CASSVRAGGETQYF
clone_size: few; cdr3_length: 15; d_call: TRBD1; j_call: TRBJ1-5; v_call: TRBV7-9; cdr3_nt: TGTGCCAGCAGTCAACAGGGGGCGGGCAATCAGCCCCAGCATTTT; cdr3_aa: CASSQQGAGNQPQHF
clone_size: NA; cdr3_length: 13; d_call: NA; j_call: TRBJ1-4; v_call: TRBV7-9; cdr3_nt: TGTGCCAGCAGCTTAGCGGAGGATGAAAAACTGTTTTTT; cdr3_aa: CASSLAEDEKLFF
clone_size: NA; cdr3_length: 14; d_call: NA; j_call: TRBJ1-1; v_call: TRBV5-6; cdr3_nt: TGTGCCAGCAGCTTGAGGAGGTTCAACACTGAAGCTTTCTTT; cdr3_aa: CASSLRRFNTEAFF
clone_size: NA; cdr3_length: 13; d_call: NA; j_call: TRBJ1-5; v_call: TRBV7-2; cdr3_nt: TGTGCCGTGGGGGGGTCCAGCGGGCAGCCCCAGCATTTT; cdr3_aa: CAVGGSSGQPQHF
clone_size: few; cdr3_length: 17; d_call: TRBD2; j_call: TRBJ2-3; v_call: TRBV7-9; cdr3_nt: TGTGCCAGCAGCTTCCTAGCGGGAGGGGGCGAAACAGATACGCAGTATTTT; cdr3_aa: CASSFLAGGGETDTQYF
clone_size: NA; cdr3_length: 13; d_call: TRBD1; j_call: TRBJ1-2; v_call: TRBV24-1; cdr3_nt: TGTGCCACCAGTGATACCTGGACAGGGTCCTACACCTTC; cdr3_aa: CATSDTWTGSYTF
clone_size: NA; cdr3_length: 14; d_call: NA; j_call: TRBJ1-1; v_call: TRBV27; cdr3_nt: TGTGCCAGCAGTTTGTCTTTGGGGGGCACTGAAGCTTTCTTT; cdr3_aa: CASSLSLGGTEAFF
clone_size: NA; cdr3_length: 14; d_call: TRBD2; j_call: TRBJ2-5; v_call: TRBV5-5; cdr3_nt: TGTGCCAGCAGCCCGGGACTAGCGGAAGAGACCCAGTACTTC; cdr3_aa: CASSPGLAEETQYF
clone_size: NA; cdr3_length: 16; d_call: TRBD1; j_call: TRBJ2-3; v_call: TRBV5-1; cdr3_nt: TGCGCCAGCAGTTTTGGGACAGGGCTCAGCACAGATACGCAGTATTTT; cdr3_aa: CASSFGTGLSTDTQYF
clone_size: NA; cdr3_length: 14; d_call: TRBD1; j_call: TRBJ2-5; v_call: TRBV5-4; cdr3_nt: TGTGCCAGCAGCCGGGACAGAGATCAAGAGACCCAGTACTTC; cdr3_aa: CASSRDRDQETQYF
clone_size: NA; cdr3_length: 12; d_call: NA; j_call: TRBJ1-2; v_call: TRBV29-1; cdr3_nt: TGCAGCGTGCAGGGAAGGGACTATGGCTACACCTTC; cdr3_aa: CSVQGRDYGYTF
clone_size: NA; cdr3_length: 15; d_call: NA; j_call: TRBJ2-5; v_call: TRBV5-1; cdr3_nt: TGCGCCAGCAGCTCACACATCCCTTCTCAAGAGACCCAGTACTTC; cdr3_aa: CASSSHIPSQETQYF